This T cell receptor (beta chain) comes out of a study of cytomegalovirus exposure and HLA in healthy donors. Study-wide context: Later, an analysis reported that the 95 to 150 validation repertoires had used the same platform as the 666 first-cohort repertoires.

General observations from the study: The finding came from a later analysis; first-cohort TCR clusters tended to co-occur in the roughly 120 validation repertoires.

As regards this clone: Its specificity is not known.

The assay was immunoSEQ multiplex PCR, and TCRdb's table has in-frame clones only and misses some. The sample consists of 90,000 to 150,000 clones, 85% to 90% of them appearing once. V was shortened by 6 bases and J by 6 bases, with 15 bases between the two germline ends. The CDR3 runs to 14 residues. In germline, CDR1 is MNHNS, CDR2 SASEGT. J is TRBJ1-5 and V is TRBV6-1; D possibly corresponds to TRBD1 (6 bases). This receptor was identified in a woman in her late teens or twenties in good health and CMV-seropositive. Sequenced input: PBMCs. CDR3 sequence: CASRSTGIGQPQHF. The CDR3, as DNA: TGTGCCAGCAGGTCAACAGGGATTGGTCAGCCCCAGCATTTT.